This TCR beta chain was identified in a study of blood T cell repertoires in COVID-19. The overall study: Whether acute or convalescent, the COVID-19 samples came from the United States, Italy and Spain. T cells, B-cell-depleted T cells, or PBMCs supplied cDNA or gDNA.

The CDR3 is made up of 23 amino acids. Original methodology: Researchers report that nucleated cell counts were estimated from reference gene primer amplification. The assay was immunoSEQ multiplex PCR, and TCRdb's table has in-frame clones only and misses some. The D gene and trimming were derived from the DNA, and the V and J assignments and clone size from that table. The sample carries roughly 200,000 clones, around nine tenths recorded once. The chain employs TRBV21-1 and TRBJ2-7; the DNA was not compared with TRBD2, the D call given in the table. TRBV21-1 constitutes a pseudogene. This TCR derives from a woman younger than 35 who had recovered from COVID-19. Input material: peripheral blood. The CDR3 DNA reads TGTGCCAGCAGCAAAGAAATTCTGTTCCGGCAGGGAACTAGCGGGAGGGGCCGGTACGAGCAGTACTTC. Its translation is CASSKEILFRQGTSGRGRYEQYF.